This TCR beta chain derives from a study of vaccination and CD4 T cells after COVID-19. Study-level background: Convalescent donors: six male, four female; seven Caucasian, two Asian, one multiracial, two Hispanic. Every culture used as a control got a CEFX pool, an HIV-1 Nef pool, or no peptide. The study drew post-COVID samples a median 101 days after diagnosis (range 35 to 161).

Sequencing of cultured CD4+ T cell DNA used the Oncomine TCR Beta short-read assay. TCRdb processed the PCR reads anew with MiXCR; each CDR3 protein has one entry. The repertoire includes some 11,000 distinct CDR3 sequences, 69% of them detected once, and around a tenth sits in the top ten. As to treatment: roughly 11-day PBMC culture with coronavirus spike peptide pools or control peptides (ViraFEST assay). General observations from the study: Median numbers of SARS-CoV-2-reactive clonotypes increased from approximately 21 to 40 (not a significant change).

By proportion, this clonotype is medium-sized (0.01 to 0.1%). The antigen is unknown. This CDR3 contains 15 residues. Trimming took 6 bases from V and 9 from J, leaving 24 bases between them. Per germline, CDR1 MNHNS and CDR2 SASEGT. The chain joins TRBV6-1 to TRBJ2-7, with TRBD2 as a possible D gene (6 bases). The sequenced material came from CD4+ T cells from blood, cultured in vitro. The receptor was isolated from a human donor who had recovered from COVID-19. CDR3 residues: CASSPSGGSLQGQYF. The DNA of the CDR3 is TGTGCCAGCAGCCCATCCGGGGGATCCCTCCAAGGGCAGTACTTC.